Each of the 10 T cell receptor beta chains below was sequenced from the same sample in a study of T-cell memory formation after mild COVID-19. TCRdb redid the calling of the 5' RACE reads with MiXCR, one entry per CDR3 protein. The profile shows nearly 250,000 distinct CDR3 sequences, roughly 14% of them singletons. Specimen: PBMCs or a T cell subset sorted from them (not recorded which). These receptors all stem from an adult woman who had mild COVID-19 (a few samples of this study predate the infection). Cell type and time point are not known.

This clonotype was detected a few times. The chain is built from TRBV11-2 and TRBJ2-2; perhaps D is TRBD1 or TRBD2 (6 bases each). The CDR3 extends over 22 amino acids. Germline values: CDR1 SGHAT, CDR2 FQNNGV. V was clipped by 5 bases and J by 0 bases, with 31 bases between them. As DNA, the CDR3 is TGTGCCAGCAGCCCACGCGCCAAAGGGGGGATAGTATCCCCCACGAACACCGGGGAGCTGTTTTTT. It is translated as CASSPRAKGGIVSPTNTGELFF.

This clonotype was counted a few times. The chain employs TRBV20-1 and TRBJ2-7, with D unclear. This CDR3 contains 13 residues. Germline V gene data show CDR1 as DFQATT and CDR2 as SNEGSKA (reference sequence). The V end was cut by 2 bases, the J end by 2 bases, with 10 bases between. CDR3 sequence (DNA): TGCAGTGCTAGAAAAGGTTCTCCCTACGAGCAGTACTTC. This translates into CSARKGSPYEQYF.

This clonotype was counted between two and nine times. This chain uses TRBV11-1 with TRBJ2-1, with 8 bases matching TRBD1. The V segment lost 1 base and the J segment 4 bases; nucleotides outside the gene matches: 6. There are 16 residues in the CDR3. Germline V CDR1 and CDR2: SGHAT, FQDESV (reference sequence). The CDR3 sequence: CASSLGGQEGYNEQFF. For the CDR3, the DNA is TGTGCCAGCAGCTTAGGGGGACAGGAGGGATACAATGAGCAGTTCTTC.

This clonotype came up many times. The CDR3: CASSRRQGADTEAFF. The DNA of the CDR3 is TGTGCCAGTAGTAGGCGACAGGGGGCGGACACTGAAGCTTTCTTT. This rearrangement joins TRBV19 to TRBJ1-1, with 10 bases that match TRBD1. Germline CDR1 is LNHDA and CDR2 is SQIVND (reference sequence). This CDR3 comprises 15 residues. The V segment lost 4 bases and the J segment 3 bases; nucleotides outside the gene matches: 5. The variable domain in full, completed from reference TRBV19 and TRBJ1-1, reads DGGITQSPKYLFRKEGQNVTLSCEQNLNHDAMYWYRQDPGQGLRLIYYSQIVNDFQKGDIAEGYSVSREKKESFPLTVTSAQKNPTAFYLCASSRRQGADTEAFFGQGTRLTVV.

The V and J genes are TRBV27 and TRBJ2-1, with D possibly TRBD2 on 6 matching bases. CDR3 length: 16 residues. The V gene lost 6 bases and the J gene lost 0 bases, with 15 bases spanning the gap. Germline values: CDR1 MNHEY, CDR2 SMNVEV (reference sequence). The CDR3 DNA is TGTGCCAGCAGAAAGGCGGGAACAAGCTCCTACAATGAGCAGTTCTTC. It yields the protein CASRKAGTSSYNEQFF.

Many counts were recorded for this clonotype. The J gene is TRBJ2-7, the V gene TRBV30, with unresolved D. V lost 3 bases, J lost 0 bases, and 9 bases lay in between. The CDR3 length is 13 residues. Germline V gene data show CDR1 as GTSNPN and CDR2 as SVGIG (reference sequence). CDR3 DNA: TGTGCCTGGAGGCGGTTAGACTCCTACGAGCAGTACTTC. Its protein is CAWRRLDSYEQYF.

The gene calls are TRBV9 and TRBJ2-5, with 7 bases fitting TRBD1. The V gene end was trimmed by 5 bases and the J gene end by 5 bases; junction bases not matched to a gene: 12. Germline V gene sequence: CDR1 SGDLS, CDR2 YYNGEE. The CDR3 totals 15 residues. The DNA for the CDR3 is TGTGCCAGCAGGCCGGGACAGACTAACGGGGAGACCCAGTACTTC. Translation: CASRPGQTNGETQYF. Complete variable domain (other parts from reference TRBV9 and TRBJ2-5): DSGVTQTPKHLITATGQRVTLRCSPRSGDLSVYWYQQSLDQGLQFLIQYYNGEERAKGNILERFSAQQFPDLHSELNLSSLELGDSALYFCASRPGQTNGETQYFGPGTRLLVL.

This clonotype has ten or more counts. The chain is built from TRBV10-3 and TRBJ2-7, with TRBD1 matching over 8 bases. The trim removed 0 bases at V and 2 bases at J, leaving 6 bases unmatched. The CDR3 has 16 amino acids. The germline CDR1 and CDR2 sequences are ENHRY and SYGVKD. CDR3 protein: CAISESPGTGTYEQYF. CDR3 nucleotides: TGTGCCATCAGTGAGTCCCCCGGGACAGGTACCTACGAGCAGTACTTC.

This clonotype occurred many times. CDR3 protein: CASSSTSGGSVEQYF. For the CDR3, the DNA is TGTGCCAGCAGTTCGACTAGCGGGGGTTCCGTCGAGCAGTACTTC. The chain recombines TRBV7-9 with TRBJ2-7; 12 bases line up with TRBD2. CDR1 and CDR2 from the germline V gene are SEHNR and FQNEAQ (reference sequence). V shed 6 bases and J 6 bases; nucleotides not matched to a gene: 9. This CDR3 has 15 residues.

This clonotype was seen a handful of times. The chain combines TRBV5-6 with TRBJ1-2, with a tentative D call TRBD1 (6 bases). CDR3 length equals 18 residues. Germline CDR1 and CDR2: SGHDT and YYEEEE. Trimming took 0 bases from V and 4 from J, leaving 22 bases between them. This CDR3 is CASSLGPPSPGQGYGYTF. CDR3 coding DNA: TGTGCCAGCAGCTTGGGACCCCCCTCTCCGGGACAAGGCTATGGCTACACCTTC. Full variable domain (outside the CDR3, taken from reference TRBV5-6 and TRBJ1-2): DAGVTQSPTHLIKTRGQQVTLRCSPKSGHDTVSWYQQALGQGPQFIFQYYEEEERQRGNFPDRFSGHQFPNYSSELNVNALLLGDSALYLCASSLGPPSPGQGYGYTFGSGTRLTVV.